This is a list of T cell receptor beta chains from one sample in a study of beta chain features in type 1 diabetes. Only in-frame clones appear in the TCRdb table, and some are missing; sequencing was by immunoSEQ multiplex PCR. The table lists around 140,000 clones, 9% to 10% of them singletons. Sequenced: central memory CD4+ T cells from blood. These receptors were taken from a woman aged 40 to 50 in good health. Each CDR3 is given with its conserved first and last residue. The order of the fields is D gene, J gene, V gene, clone size, CDR3 protein, CDR3 DNA. D genes are given only for firm matches. Size tells how often a clone was seen (once, few, many) or the class of an expanded clone, and some rows leave it out.

-	TRBJ1-3	TRBV14	few	CASSHGVHAGNTIYF	TGTGCCAGCAGCCACGGGGTGCACGCTGGAAACACCATATATTTT
TRBD1	TRBJ2-7	TRBV19	-	CASSILSGTGETLQYF	TGTGCCAGTAGTATCCTTTCCGGGACAGGGGAGACCTTGCAGTACTTC
-	TRBJ1-1	TRBV7-9	few	CASSLELNTEAFF	TGTGCCAGCAGCTTAGAATTAAACACTGAAGCTTTCTTT
-	TRBJ2-7	TRBV25-1	once	CASSPLDSRSSYEQYF	TGTGCCAGCAGCCCTTTGGACAGCCGTTCGTCCTACGAGCAGTACTTC
TRBD1	TRBJ2-3	TRBV11-2	few	CASSVNRGRMDTQYF	TGTGCCAGCAGCGTAAACAGGGGGCGCATGGATACGCAGTATTTT
TRBD1	TRBJ2-7	TRBV5-1	few	CASSLGYTGGIDEQYF	TGCGCCAGCAGCTTGGGATACACAGGGGGTATCGACGAGCAGTACTTC
TRBD2	TRBJ2-1	TRBV7-2	-	CASSPGLAANEQFF	TGTGCCAGCAGCCCGGGACTAGCTGCAAATGAGCAGTTCTTC
-	TRBJ2-5	TRBV6-1	-	CASTDAGPSQYF	TGTGCCAGCACCGACGCGGGGCCCTCCCAGTACTTC
TRBD2	TRBJ2-3	TRBV4-3	-	CASSQGVAGGSSGGYTDTQYF	TGCGCCAGCAGCCAAGGAGTAGCGGGGGGTTCCTCCGGGGGGTACACAGATACGCAGTATTTT
-	TRBJ1-4	TRBV6-6	few	CASSLGGLGGQLFF	TGTGCCAGCAGTCTGGGGGGTTTAGGCGGACAACTGTTTTTT
-	TRBJ1-5	TRBV27	few	CASSLTFWQPQHF	TGTGCCAGCAGTTTAACTTTTTGGCAGCCCCAGCATTTT
-	TRBJ2-7	TRBV10-3	many	CAIRSPGTTSYEQYF	TGTGCCATCAGAAGCCCTGGGACAACCTCCTACGAGCAGTACTTC
-	TRBJ2-7	TRBV2	few	CASSEAQGGEQYF	TGTGCCAGCAGTGAAGCGCAGGGGGGCGAGCAGTACTTC
-	TRBJ2-7	TRBV7-2	few	CASSPHRQGAYEQYF	TGTGCCAGCAGCCCCCACCGCCAGGGCGCCTACGAGCAGTACTTC
TRBD1	TRBJ1-5	TRBV6-1	few	CASSVGTGPQPQHF	TGTGCCAGCAGTGTGGGGACAGGTCCTCAGCCCCAGCATTTT
-	TRBJ2-5	TRBV10-3	many	CAISKRDNQETQYF	TGTGCCATCAGTAAAAGGGACAACCAAGAGACCCAGTACTTC
TRBD2	TRBJ2-1	TRBV18	few	CASSPLRGGDNEQFF	TGTGCCAGCTCACCCCTACGGGGGGGAGACAATGAGCAGTTCTTC
TRBD2	TRBJ2-7	TRBV10-1	once	CASSDSTSGGYEQYF	TGCGCCAGCAGTGACTCGACTAGCGGGGGTTACGAGCAGTACTTC
TRBD2	TRBJ2-1	TRBV6-5	-	CASRLSGDYNEQFF	TGTGCCAGCAGGCTCAGCGGGGATTACAATGAGCAGTTCTTC
-	TRBJ2-5	TRBV7-2	-	CASSRRWTLAGPQYF	TGTGCCAGCAGTAGACGATGGACTCTCGCTGGCCCCCAGTACTTC
TRBD1	TRBJ2-1	TRBV4-1	few	CASSHRKTGSRDNEQFF	TGCGCCAGCAGCCATCGTAAGACAGGGAGTAGGGACAATGAGCAGTTCTTC
-	TRBJ2-6	TRBV2	few	CASSGTAPGANVLTF	TGTGCCAGCAGTGGGACAGCACCTGGGGCCAACGTCCTGACTTTC
TRBD1	TRBJ2-4	TRBV5-6	-	CASSLGGTENIQYF	TGTGCCAGCAGCTTGGGGGGGACAGAAAACATTCAGTACTTC
TRBD1	TRBJ1-2	TRBV19	-	CASSPGTVMGYTF	TGTGCCAGTAGCCCCGGGACAGTCATGGGCTACACCTTC
-	TRBJ2-6	TRBV27	-	CASSLGLISGANVLTF	TGTGCCAGCAGTTTAGGACTCATCTCTGGGGCCAACGTCCTGACTTTC
-	TRBJ1-1	TRBV10-1	-	CASSGRQAMNTEAFF	TGCGCCAGCAGTGGGAGACAGGCGATGAACACTGAAGCTTTCTTT
TRBD2	TRBJ2-1	TRBV7-8	many	CASRAAERGGEQFF	TGTGCCAGCAGGGCGGCTGAGCGGGGGGGTGAGCAGTTCTTC
TRBD2	TRBJ2-3	TRBV7-6	few	CASSYLAGGTDTQYF	TGTGCCAGCAGCTATTTAGCGGGGGGCACAGATACGCAGTATTTT
-	TRBJ1-1	TRBV7-2	-	CASSSGVGDTEAFF	TGTGCCAGCAGCTCTGGGGTCGGGGACACTGAAGCTTTCTTT
TRBD1	TRBJ1-1	TRBV5-1	-	CASNRGLNTEAFF	TGCGCCAGCAACAGGGGGCTGAACACTGAAGCTTTCTTT
TRBD1	TRBJ1-5	TRBV2	few	CASSTRGRDQPQHF	TGTGCCAGCAGTACCAGGGGGCGTGATCAGCCCCAGCATTTT
-	TRBJ1-1	TRBV7-9	few	CASSGAEAFF	TGTGCCAGCAGTGGAGCTGAAGCTTTCTTT
-	TRBJ1-2	TRBV19	few	CASSARPDYGYTF	TGTGCCAGTAGTGCTAGGCCGGACTATGGCTACACCTTC